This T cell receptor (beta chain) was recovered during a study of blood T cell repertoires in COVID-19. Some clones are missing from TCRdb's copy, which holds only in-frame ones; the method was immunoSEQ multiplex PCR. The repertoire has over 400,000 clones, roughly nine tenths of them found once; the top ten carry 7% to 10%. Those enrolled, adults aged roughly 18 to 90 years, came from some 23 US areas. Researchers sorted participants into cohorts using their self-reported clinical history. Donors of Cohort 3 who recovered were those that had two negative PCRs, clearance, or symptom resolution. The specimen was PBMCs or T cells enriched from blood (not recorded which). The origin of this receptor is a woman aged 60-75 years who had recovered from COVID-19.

The CDR3 DNA sequence: TGCAGTGCTAGGGTAGGGGCGGGCTACACCTTC. Translating it yields CSARVGAGYTF. The genes are TRBV20-1 and TRBJ1-2, with D possibly matching TRBD1 (5 bases). Germline V gives CDR1 DFQATT, CDR2 SNEGSKA (reference sequence). The CDR3 runs to 11 residues. V gave up 3 bases and J gave up 8 bases, with 10 bases separating them.